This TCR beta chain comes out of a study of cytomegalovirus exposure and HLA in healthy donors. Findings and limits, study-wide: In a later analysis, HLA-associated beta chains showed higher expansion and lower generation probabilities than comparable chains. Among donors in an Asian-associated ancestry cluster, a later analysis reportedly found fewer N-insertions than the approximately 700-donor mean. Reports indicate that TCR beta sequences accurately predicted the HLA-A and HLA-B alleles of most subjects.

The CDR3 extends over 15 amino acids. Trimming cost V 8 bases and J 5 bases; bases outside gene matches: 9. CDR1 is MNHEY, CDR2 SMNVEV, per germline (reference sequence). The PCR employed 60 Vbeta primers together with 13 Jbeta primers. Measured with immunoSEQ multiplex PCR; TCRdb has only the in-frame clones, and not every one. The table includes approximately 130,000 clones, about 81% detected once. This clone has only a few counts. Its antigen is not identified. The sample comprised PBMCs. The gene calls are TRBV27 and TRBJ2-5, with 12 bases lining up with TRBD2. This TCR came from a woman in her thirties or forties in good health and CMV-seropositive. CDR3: CASRTLAGGLETQYF. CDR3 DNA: TGTGCCAGCCGGACGCTAGCGGGGGGGCTGGAGACCCAGTACTTC.